This T cell receptor beta chain was observed in a study of CD8+ T cells in alopecia areata. Study-level results: Higher clonality than in normal scalp was seen in lesional scalp, especially alopecia totalis/universalis.

This CDR3 spans 13 amino acids. V lost 0 bases and J lost 8, with 11 bases in between. Germline CDR1 SGHRS, CDR2 YFSETQ. Extracted from the samples, RNA was reverse transcribed into cDNA to serve as the sequencing template. Some clones are missing from TCRdb's copy, which holds only in-frame ones; the method was immunoSEQ multiplex PCR. This sample has 150,000 to 200,000 clones; about 54% occur once, and the top ten carry about 4.5%. A note on this clone: Its antigen is not identified.

V and J are TRBV5-1 and TRBJ1-2; no reliable D call. Material: CD4+ T cells sorted from blood. The receptor was isolated from a human donor in good health. DNA for the CDR3: TGCGCCAGCAGCTTGGCGGCTAAGCTGGGCTACACCTTC. It translates to CASSLAAKLGYTF.